This TCR beta chain was profiled in a study of T-cell reconstitution after alpha-beta-depleted transplantation in children. The CDR3 covers 15 residues. Germline CDR1 and CDR2: DFQATT and SNEGSKA (reference sequence). Trimming removed 0 bases from V and 4 bases from J, with 15 bases in between. There are many counts of this clonotype. Construction of the TCRbeta library involved unique molecular identifiers. Each CDR3 protein gets one entry after TCRdb re-called the PCR reads with MiXCR. The profile shows about 290,000 distinct CDR3 sequences, around a tenth of them singletons. The TCR comes from a boy under two years old with acute myeloid leukemia, due to receive a stem cell transplant. The chain recombines TRBV20-1 with TRBJ2-5, with D maybe TRBD2 (5 bases). The sequencing here drew on PBMCs, taken before TCRalphabeta/CD19-depleted stem cell transplant. The CDR3 nucleotides read TGCAGTGCTAGAGATTTCCTAGCCTCAGCAGAGACCCAGTACTTC. Residues: CSARDFLASAETQYF.